Sequencing of this T cell receptor (beta chain) was carried out in a study of cytomegalovirus exposure and HLA in healthy donors. General observations from the study: TCR beta sequences reportedly predicted most subjects' HLA-A and HLA-B alleles accurately.

To note about this clone: Its antigen is undetermined.

With 60 Vbeta and 13 Jbeta primers, the PCR was carried out. Study processing details: As a later analysis found, there were around 86 million unique TCR beta chains, of which roughly 11 million were shared. Clones were read by immunoSEQ multiplex PCR, and TCRdb kept only the in-frame ones, dropping some. That table gives V, J and clone size, and the DNA gave D and trimming. The table shows roughly 180,000 clones, with more than 60% occurring only once. This CDR3 region has 14 residues. Germline V gene data show CDR1 as SGHNT and CDR2 as YYREEE (reference sequence). V was clipped by 4 bases and J by 4 bases, with 12 bases between them.

Material for sequencing was PBMCs. This chain joins TRBV5-4 and TRBJ2-1, with a possible D match to TRBD1 (6 bases). This TCR came from a woman in her sixties in good health and CMV-seropositive. The CDR3 protein is CASSLRGRYNEQFF. DNA for the CDR3: TGTGCCAGCAGCCTCAGGGGAAGGTACAATGAGCAGTTCTTC.